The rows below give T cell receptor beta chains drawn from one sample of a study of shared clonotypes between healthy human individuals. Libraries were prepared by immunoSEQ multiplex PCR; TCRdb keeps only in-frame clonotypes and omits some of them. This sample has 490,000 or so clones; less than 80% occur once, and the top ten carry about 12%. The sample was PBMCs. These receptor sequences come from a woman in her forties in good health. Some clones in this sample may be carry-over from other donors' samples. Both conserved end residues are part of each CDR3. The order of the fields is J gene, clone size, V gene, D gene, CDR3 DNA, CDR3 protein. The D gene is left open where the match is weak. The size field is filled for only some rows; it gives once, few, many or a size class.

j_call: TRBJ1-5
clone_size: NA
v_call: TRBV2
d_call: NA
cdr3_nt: TGTGCCAGCAGTGGGGGGTGGGGGCTCGGAGACCAGCCCCAGCATTTT
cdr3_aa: CASSGGWGLGDQPQHF

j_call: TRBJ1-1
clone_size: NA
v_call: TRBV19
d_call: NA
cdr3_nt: TGTGCCAGTAGTATTTCTCGTCAGGGGAGGACTGAAGCTTTCTTT
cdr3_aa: CASSISRQGRTEAFF

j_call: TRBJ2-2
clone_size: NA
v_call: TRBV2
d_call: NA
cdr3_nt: TGTGCCAGCAGTGAAATGATATCCGGGGAGCTGTTTTTT
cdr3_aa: CASSEMISGELFF

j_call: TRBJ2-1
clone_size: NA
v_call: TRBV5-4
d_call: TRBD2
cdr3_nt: TGTGCCAGCAGCGTCTGGTGGGAGGGAAACAATGAGCAGTTCTTC
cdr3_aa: CASSVWWEGNNEQFF

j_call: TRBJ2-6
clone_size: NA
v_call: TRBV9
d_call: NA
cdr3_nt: TGTGCCAGCAGCGACCGGGACACCCCGGACCGAGCGGCTGGGGCCAACGTCCTGACTTTC
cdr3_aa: CASSDRDTPDRAAGANVLTF

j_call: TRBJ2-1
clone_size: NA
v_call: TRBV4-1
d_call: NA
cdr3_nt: TGCGCCAGCAGCCAAGATGGACTTTCCTACAATGAGCAGTTCTTC
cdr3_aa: CASSQDGLSYNEQFF

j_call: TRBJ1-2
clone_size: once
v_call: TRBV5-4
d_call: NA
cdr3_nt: TGTGCCAGCAGCTTGTCCGGGCTTGAGGCTAACTATGGCTACACCTTC
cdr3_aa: CASSLSGLEANYGYTF

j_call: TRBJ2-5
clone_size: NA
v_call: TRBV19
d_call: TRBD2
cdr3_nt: TGTGCCAGTAGTCGACTAGCGCAAGAGACCCAGTACTTC
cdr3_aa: CASSRLAQETQYF

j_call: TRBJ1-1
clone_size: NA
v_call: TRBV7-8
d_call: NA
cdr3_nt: TGTGCCAGCGCCCTAAGTCTTAACACTGAAGCTTTCTTT
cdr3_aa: CASALSLNTEAFF

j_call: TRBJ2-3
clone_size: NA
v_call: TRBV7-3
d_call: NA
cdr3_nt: TGTGCCAGCAGCTTAAGCCGGTTAGCCTCCACAGATACGCAGTATTTT
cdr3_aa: CASSLSRLASTDTQYF

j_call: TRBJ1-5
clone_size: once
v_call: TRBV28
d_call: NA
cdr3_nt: TGTGCCACCGCAATAAGCAATCAGCCCCAGCATTTT
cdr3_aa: CATAISNQPQHF

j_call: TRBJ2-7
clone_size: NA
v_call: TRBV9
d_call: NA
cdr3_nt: TGTGCCAGCAGCGTAGCTAATGGATCTCGGTACGAGCAGTACTTC
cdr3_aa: CASSVANGSRYEQYF

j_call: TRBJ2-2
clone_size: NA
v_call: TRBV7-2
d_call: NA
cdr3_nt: TGTGCCAGCAGCCGGGGGGCGGGAGATACCGGGGAGCTGTTTTTT
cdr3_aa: CASSRGAGDTGELFF

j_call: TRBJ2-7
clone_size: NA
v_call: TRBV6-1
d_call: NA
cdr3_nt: TGTGCCAGCAGTGATTGGGGTGAGCAGTACTTC
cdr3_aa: CASSDWGEQYF

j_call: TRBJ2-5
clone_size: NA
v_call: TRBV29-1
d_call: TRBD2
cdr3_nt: TGCAGCGTCAATGGACTAGCGGGAGATCAAGAGACCCAGTACTTC
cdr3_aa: CSVNGLAGDQETQYF

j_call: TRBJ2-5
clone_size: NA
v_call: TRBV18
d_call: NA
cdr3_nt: TGTGCCAGCTCACCAGACAACCAAGAGACCCAGTACTTC
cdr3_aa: CASSPDNQETQYF

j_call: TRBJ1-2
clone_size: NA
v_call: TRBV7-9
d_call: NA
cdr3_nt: TGTGCCAGCAGCTTATGGCAGGGCCATGGCTACACCTTC
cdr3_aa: CASSLWQGHGYTF

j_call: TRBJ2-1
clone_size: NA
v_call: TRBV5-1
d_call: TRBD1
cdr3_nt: TGCGCCAGCAGCTTCGGACAGGAGGCAGGGCATGAGCAGTTCTTC
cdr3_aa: CASSFGQEAGHEQFF

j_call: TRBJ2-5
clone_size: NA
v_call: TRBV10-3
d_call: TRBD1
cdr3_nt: TGTGCCATCACAGCCGGGACAGGGGGTCAGGAGACCCAGTACTTC
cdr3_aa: CAITAGTGGQETQYF

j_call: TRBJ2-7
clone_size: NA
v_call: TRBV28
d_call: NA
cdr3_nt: TGTGCCAGCAGTCTCCTGGGTGGTGGGTTTGAGCAGTACTTC
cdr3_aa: CASSLLGGGFEQYF

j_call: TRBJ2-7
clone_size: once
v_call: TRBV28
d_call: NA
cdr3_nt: TGTGCCAGCAGTTTTTCGGGCCCTACCTACGAGCAGTACTTC
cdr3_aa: CASSFSGPTYEQYF

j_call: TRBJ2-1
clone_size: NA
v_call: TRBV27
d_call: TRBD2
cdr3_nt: TGTGCCAGCAGTTTGCGCCCGTGGACTAGATTAACTTACAATGAGCAGTTCTTC
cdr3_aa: CASSLRPWTRLTYNEQFF

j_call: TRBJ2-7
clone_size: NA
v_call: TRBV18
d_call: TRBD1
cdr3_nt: TGTGCCAGCTCACCACGAGCAGGGGGCTCCTACGAGCAGTACTTC
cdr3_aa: CASSPRAGGSYEQYF

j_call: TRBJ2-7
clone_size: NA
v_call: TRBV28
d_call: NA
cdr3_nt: TGTGCCAGCAAGGGGGGAAGGTACGAGCAGTACTTC
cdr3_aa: CASKGGRYEQYF

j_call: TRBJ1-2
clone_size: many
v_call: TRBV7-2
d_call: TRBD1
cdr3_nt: TGTGCCAGCAGCTTGAGACAGGGGATAAGTCTATACTATGGCTACACCTTC
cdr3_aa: CASSLRQGISLYYGYTF

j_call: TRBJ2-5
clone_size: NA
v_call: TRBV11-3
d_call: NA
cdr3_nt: TGTGCCAGCAGCCCTAGGGGCTACCAAGAGACCCAGTACTTC
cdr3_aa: CASSPRGYQETQYF

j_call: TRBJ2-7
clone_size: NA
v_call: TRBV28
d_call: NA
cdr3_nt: TGTGCCAGCAGTTTTGCAGGGCTCCTCCACGAGCAGTACTTC
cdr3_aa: CASSFAGLLHEQYF

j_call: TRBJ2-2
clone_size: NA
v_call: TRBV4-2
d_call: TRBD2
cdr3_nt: TGTGCCAGCTCTCGAGCGGGACCCACCGGGGAGCTGTTTTTT
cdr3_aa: CASSRAGPTGELFF

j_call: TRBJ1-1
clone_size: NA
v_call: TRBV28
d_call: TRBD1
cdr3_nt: TGTGCCAGCAGTCAGGGGGCTGATGGTAACACTGAAGCTTTCTTT
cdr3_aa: CASSQGADGNTEAFF

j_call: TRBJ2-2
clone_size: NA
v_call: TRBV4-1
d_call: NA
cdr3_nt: TGCGCCAGCAGCACTAGCTATTTGACCGGGGAGCTGTTTTTT
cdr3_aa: CASSTSYLTGELFF

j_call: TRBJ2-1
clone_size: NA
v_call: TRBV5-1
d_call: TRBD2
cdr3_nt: TGCGCCAGCAGCGCTAGCGGGAGCGTCACCTACAATGAGCAGTTCTTC
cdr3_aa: CASSASGSVTYNEQFF

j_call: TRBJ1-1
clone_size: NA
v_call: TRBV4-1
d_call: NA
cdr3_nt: TGCGCCAGCAGCCAACCCCTCGCTGACAGGACGAACACTGAGGCTTTCTTT
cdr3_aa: CASSQPLADRTNTEAFF

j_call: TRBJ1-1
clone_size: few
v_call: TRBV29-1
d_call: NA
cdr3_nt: TGCAGCGTTGAAGATTGGTCGAACACTGAAGCTTTCTTT
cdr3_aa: CSVEDWSNTEAFF

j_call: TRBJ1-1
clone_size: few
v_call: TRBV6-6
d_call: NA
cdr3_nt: TGTGCCAGCAGTGCGAACCTCCAGGGGTACACTGAAGCTTTCTTT
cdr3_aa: CASSANLQGYTEAFF

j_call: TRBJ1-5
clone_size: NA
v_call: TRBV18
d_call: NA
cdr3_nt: TGTGCCAGCTCACCACAGGGGCTCGGGGGCAATCAGCCCCAGCATTTT
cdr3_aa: CASSPQGLGGNQPQHF

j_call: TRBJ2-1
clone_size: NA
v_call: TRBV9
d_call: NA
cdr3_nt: TGTGCCAGCAGCGTAATTTCGGGTTACAATGAGCAGTTCTTC
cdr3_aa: CASSVISGYNEQFF

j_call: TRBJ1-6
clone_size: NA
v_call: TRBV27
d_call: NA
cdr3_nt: TGTGCCAGCAGCACACGGGCCCTTGATTCACCCCTCCACTTT
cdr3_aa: CASSTRALDSPLHF

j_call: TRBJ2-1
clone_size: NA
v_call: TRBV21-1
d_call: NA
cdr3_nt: TGTGCCAGCAGCAAAACCGCCCGGGCCCCATTTTCCCTCAATGAGCAGTTCTTC
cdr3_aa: CASSKTARAPFSLNEQFF

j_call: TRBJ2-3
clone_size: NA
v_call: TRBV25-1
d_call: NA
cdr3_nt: TGTGCCAGCCAAGGAGACTTTAGCACAGATACGCAGTATTTT
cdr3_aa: CASQGDFSTDTQYF

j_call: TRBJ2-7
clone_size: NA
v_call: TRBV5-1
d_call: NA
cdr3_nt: TGCGCCAGCAGCTTGGACGGATACGAGCAGTACTTC
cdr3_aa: CASSLDGYEQYF

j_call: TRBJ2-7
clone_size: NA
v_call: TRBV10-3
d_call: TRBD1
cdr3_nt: TGTGCCATCAGCCAGGGGGATCTATCCTACGAGCAGTACTTC
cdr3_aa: CAISQGDLSYEQYF

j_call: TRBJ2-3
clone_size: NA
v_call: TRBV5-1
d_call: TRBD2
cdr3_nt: TGCGCCAGCAGCTTCCGACTAGCGGGAGGGAAGGATACGCAGTATTTT
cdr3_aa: CASSFRLAGGKDTQYF

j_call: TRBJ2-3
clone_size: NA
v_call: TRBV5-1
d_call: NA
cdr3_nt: TGCGCCAGCAGCCGGGAGACAGATACGCAGTATTTT
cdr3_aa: CASSRETDTQYF

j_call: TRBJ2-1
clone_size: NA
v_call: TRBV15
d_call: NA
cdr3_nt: TGTGCCACCAGCAGAGGGACCTACCGGCTAGCAGGTTACAATGAGCAGTTCTTC
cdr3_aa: CATSRGTYRLAGYNEQFF

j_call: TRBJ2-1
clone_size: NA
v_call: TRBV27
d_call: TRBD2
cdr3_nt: TGTGCCAGCAGCTCTCTAGCGGGAGGGCCTGAGCAGTTCTTC
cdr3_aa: CASSSLAGGPEQFF

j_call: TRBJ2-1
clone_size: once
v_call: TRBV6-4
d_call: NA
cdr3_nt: TGTGCCAGCAGTCCCCTCGGCCCCGCGGCTGAGCAGTTCTTC
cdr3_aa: CASSPLGPAAEQFF

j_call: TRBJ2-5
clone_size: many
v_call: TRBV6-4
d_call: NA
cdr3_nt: TGTGCCAGCAGTCCCCTCCCCGGACAGCAAGAGACCCAGTACTTC
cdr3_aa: CASSPLPGQQETQYF

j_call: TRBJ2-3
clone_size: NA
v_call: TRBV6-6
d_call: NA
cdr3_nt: TGTGCCAGCAGAGGCGGTAGCACAGATACGCAGTATTTT
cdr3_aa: CASRGGSTDTQYF

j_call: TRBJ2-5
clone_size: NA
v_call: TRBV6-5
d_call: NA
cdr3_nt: TGTGCCAGCGGTAGCACCGGGGAGACCCAGTACTTC
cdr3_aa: CASGSTGETQYF

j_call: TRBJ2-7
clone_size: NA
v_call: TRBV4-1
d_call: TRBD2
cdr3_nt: TGCGCCAGCAGCCAAGGCGGACTAGCGGGAGGTTACGAGCAGTACTTC
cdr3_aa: CASSQGGLAGGYEQYF

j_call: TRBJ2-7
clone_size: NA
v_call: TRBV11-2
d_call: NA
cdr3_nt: TGTGCCAGCAGCTCGTGGGGGGGGCACGACGAGCAGTACTTC
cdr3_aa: CASSSWGGHDEQYF

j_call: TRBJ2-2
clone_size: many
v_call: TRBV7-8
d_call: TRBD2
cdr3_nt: TGTGCCAGCAGCTTAGGGGTGACTAGCGGCCACCGGACCACCGGGGAGCTGTTTTTT
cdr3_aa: CASSLGVTSGHRTTGELFF

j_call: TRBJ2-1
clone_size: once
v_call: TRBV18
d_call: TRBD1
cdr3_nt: TGTGCCAGCTCACCACCGACAGGGGTTGGCAGCAATGAGCAGTTCTTC
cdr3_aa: CASSPPTGVGSNEQFF

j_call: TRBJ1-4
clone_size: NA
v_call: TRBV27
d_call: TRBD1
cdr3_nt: TGTGCCAGCAGTCTCGGACAGGGTTCGGTAAAACTGCTTTTT
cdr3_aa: CASSLGQGSVKLLF

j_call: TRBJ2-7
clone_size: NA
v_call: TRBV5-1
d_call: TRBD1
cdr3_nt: TGCGCCAGCAGCCACAACCGGGACAGGGGCTACGAGCAGTACTTC
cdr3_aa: CASSHNRDRGYEQYF

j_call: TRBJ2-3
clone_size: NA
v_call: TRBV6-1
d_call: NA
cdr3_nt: TGTGCCAGCACCAGACAGGGCACAGATACGCAGTATTTT
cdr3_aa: CASTRQGTDTQYF